The next 22 T cell receptor beta chains were all read from a single sample in a study of shared clonotypes between healthy human individuals. Only in-frame clones appear in the TCRdb table, and some are missing; sequencing was by immunoSEQ multiplex PCR. The table records around 2,000,000 clones, about 92% of them present only once. Terminally differentiated effector memory CD45RA+ cells were excluded by CCR7 positive selection of CD45RO-negative cells. The sample was naive CD8+ T cells from PBMCs. Receptors were obtained from a young man in good health. Some clones in this sample may be carry-over from other donors' samples.

This clone has only one observation. The same CDR3 arises from other DNA sequences in this sample as well. The chain recombines TRBV9 with TRBJ1-2; weak D call: TRBD1 (6 bases). CDR3 length: 14 residues. V lost 0 bases and J 7 bases, leaving 13 bases between the germline ends. Germline V gene sequence: CDR1 SGDLS, CDR2 YYNGEE. CDR3 bases: TGTGCCAGCAGCGTAGGCCCGGGGGCGAGTGGCTACACCTTC. Amino acids: CASSVGPGASGYTF.

The genes are TRBV5-5 and TRBJ1-1; D is unresolved. Per the germline V gene, CDR1 is SGHKS and CDR2 is YYEKEE (reference sequence). The CDR3 length is 13 residues. Trimming took off 4 bases at V and 1 base at J, with 8 bases between the two ends. The CDR3 DNA reads TGTGCCAGCAGCCCCCTCCGGAACACTGAAGCTTTCTTT. Translated: CASSPLRNTEAFF.

The chain links TRBV19 to TRBJ1-1, with D unresolved. CDR1 and CDR2 (germline): LNHDA, SQIVND (reference sequence). CDR3 size: 16 residues. Trimming left V 5 bases short and J 1 base short, with 17 bases between. CDR3 in amino acids: CASSQVGSWGNTEAFF. The CDR3 nucleotides are TGTGCCAGTAGTCAAGTCGGGTCGTGGGGGAACACTGAAGCTTTCTTT.

The rearrangement uses TRBV19 and TRBJ1-1; D gene ambiguous. V was clipped by 5 bases and J by 0 bases, with 10 bases between them. The CDR3 is made up of 14 amino acids. The V gene's germline CDR1 is LNHDA and CDR2 SQIVND (reference sequence). In DNA form, the CDR3 reads TGTGCCAGTAGTCCACTCGAGATGAACACTGAAGCTTTCTTT. Encoded protein: CASSPLEMNTEAFF.

The chain carries TRBV5-1 and TRBJ2-5, with D uncertain. Germline values: CDR1 SGHRS, CDR2 YFSETQ. CDR3 size: 14 residues. Trimming pared 4 bases from V and 1 base from J, leaving 11 bases between. The CDR3 loop reads CASSQPGGQETQYF. CDR3 nucleotide sequence: TGCGCCAGCAGCCAGCCCGGCGGCCAAGAGACCCAGTACTTC.

Details on this clone: Distinct nucleotide sequences in the sample also encode this CDR3. This chain joins TRBV27 and TRBJ2-1; D perhaps matches TRBD1 (6 bases). The germline CDR1 and CDR2 sequences are MNHEY and SMNVEV (reference sequence). Trimming removed 6 bases from V and 4 bases from J, with 10 bases in between. The CDR3 is 13 residues long. The CDR3 loop is CASSSQGYNEQFF. The CDR3 DNA reads TGTGCCAGCAGCTCACAGGGTTACAATGAGCAGTTCTTC.

The V call is TRBV6-1, the J call TRBJ2-7, with D hard to call. There are 16 residues in the CDR3. V was clipped by 2 bases and J by 3 bases, with 17 bases between them. Germline V gene lookup returns CDR1 MNHNS and CDR2 SASEGT. Here the CDR3 DNA reads TGTGCCAGCAGTGAATTATCGGGCATCGCCCACTACGAGCAGTACTTC. Encoded protein: CASSELSGIAHYEQYF.

This clone came up a few times. The chain has TRBV2 and TRBJ1-4, with no clear D. Germline V CDR1 and CDR2: SNHLY, FYNNEI. The CDR3 totals 14 residues. V lost 2 bases to trimming and J lost 13 bases, with 17 bases between them. The CDR3 region is CASSENRAAVGLFF. The CDR3 nucleotides are TGTGCCAGCAGTGAAAATAGGGCCGCGGTGGGACTGTTTTTT.

This rearrangement joins TRBV28 to TRBJ2-7, with 7 positions matching TRBD2. The CDR3 is 13 amino acids. CDR1 MDHEN and CDR2 SYDVKM come from the germline V gene. V gave up 4 bases and J gave up 6 bases; unmatched junction bases: 6. CDR3 sequence: CASSSTLASEQYF. In nucleotides, the CDR3 is TGTGCCAGCAGTTCCACACTAGCGTCCGAGCAGTACTTC.

The V and J genes are TRBV28 and TRBJ2-7, with D tentatively TRBD2 (5 bases). Germline CDR1 MDHEN, CDR2 SYDVKM. With 6 bases removed from V and 2 bases from J, the gap between germline ends came to 20 bases. There are 16 residues in the CDR3. Written as DNA, the CDR3 is TGTGCCAGCAGCTCTGAGGGTTTTCGGTATGCCTACGAGCAGTACTTC. Its protein product is CASSSEGFRYAYEQYF.

The chain has TRBV9 and TRBJ2-1; TRBD2 might be the D (6 bases). V dropped 2 bases and J dropped 4 bases, with 10 bases sitting between them. The CDR3 length is 14 residues. The germline V gene has CDR1 SGDLS and CDR2 YYNGEE. DNA for the CDR3: TGTGCCAGCAGCGTGAGCGGGCTATACAATGAGCAGTTCTTC. Residues: CASSVSGLYNEQFF.

As DNA, the CDR3 is TGTGCCAGTACCCATGGACTAGGGCCCTACGAGCAGTACTTC. Its translation is CASTHGLGPYEQYF. The V gene is TRBV19, the J gene TRBJ2-7, with 7 bases fitting TRBD2. J gave up 2 bases and V 7 bases, and 8 bases lay outside the gene matches. CDR1 and CDR2 from the germline V gene are LNHDA and SQIVND (reference sequence). CDR3 size: 14 residues.

The DNA for the CDR3 is TGTGCCAGCAGTTCTCCCAGACAGGGGGGCATTGGGGACTATGGCTACACCTTC. Encoded protein: CASSSPRQGGIGDYGYTF. The V gene is TRBV27, the J gene TRBJ1-2; the match to TRBD1 covers 9 bases. V was clipped by 4 bases and J by 3 bases; unmatched bases: 15. Germline V gene data show CDR1 as MNHEY and CDR2 as SMNVEV (reference sequence). CDR3 size: 18 residues.

This clone was seen once. The chain employs TRBV9 and TRBJ2-2; TRBD1 aligns across 9 bases. Losses at the gene ends were 0 bases for V and 2 bases for J; bases not matched to a gene: 5. Germline CDR1 reads SGDLS; CDR2 reads YYNGEE. The CDR3 has 17 residues. CDR3 protein: CASSVERTGVNTGELFF. The CDR3 bases are TGTGCCAGCAGCGTAGAAAGGACAGGGGTAAACACCGGGGAGCTGTTTTTT.

This sequence joins TRBV7-9 and TRBJ2-2; TRBD2 matches 12 bases. The CDR3 has 16 residues. Looked up from germline, CDR1 is SEHNR and CDR2 is FQNEAQ (reference sequence). The V segment lost 6 bases and the J segment 2 bases; nucleotides outside the gene matches: 4. The DNA of the CDR3 is TGTGCCAGCAGGCCGACTAGCGGGAGTAACACCGGGGAGCTGTTTTTT. The encoded protein is CASRPTSGSNTGELFF.

The J gene is TRBJ1-1, the V gene TRBV2; TRBD1 aligns across 7 bases. This CDR3 region has 17 residues. The ends lost 1 base at V and 4 bases at J; junction bases unmatched: 12. CDR1 and CDR2 (germline): SNHLY, FYNNEI. The CDR3 nucleotides are TGTGCCAGCAGTGAAGAAAGGGGGCGGACGGAGTTCACTGAAGCTTTCTTT. Its translation: CASSEERGRTEFTEAFF.

The CDR3 nucleotides are TGTGCCTGGAGTGTAGGTCACAATGAGCAGTTCTTC. It codes for CAWSVGHNEQFF. This rearrangement joins TRBV30 to TRBJ2-1; D is uncertain. Trimming removed 0 bases at V and 5 bases at J, with 5 bases between. The V gene's germline CDR1 is GTSNPN and CDR2 SVGIG (reference sequence). This CDR3 region has 12 residues. Filled out from reference TRBV30 and TRBJ2-1, the complete variable domain reads SQTIHQWPATLVQPVGSPLSLECTVEGTSNPNLYWYRQAAGRGLQLLFYSVGIGQISSEVPQNLSASRPQDRQFILSSKKLLLSDSGFYLCAWSVGHNEQFFGPGTRLTVL.

V is TRBV13 and J is TRBJ2-7; D is undetermined. The germline CDR1 and CDR2 sequences are PRHDT and FYEKMQ (reference sequence). This CDR3 is built from 15 residues. Trimming removed 1 base at V and 2 bases at J, with 12 bases between. The CDR3 loop is CASSLERYGAYEQYF. CDR3 nucleotides: TGTGCCAGCAGCTTAGAACGGTACGGCGCCTACGAGCAGTACTTC.

The chain employs TRBV30 and TRBJ2-2, with D tentatively TRBD2 (6 bases). The V gene lost 0 bases and the J gene lost 4 bases, with 9 bases spanning the gap. This CDR3 region has 14 residues. Germline CDR1 GTSNPN, CDR2 SVGIG (reference sequence). CDR3 in amino acids: CAWSVWGGTGELFF. The CDR3 DNA is TGTGCCTGGAGTGTATGGGGAGGCACCGGGGAGCTGTTTTTT.

This chain connects TRBV7-2 to TRBJ1-2; TRBD1 agrees at 7 bases. The germline CDR1 and CDR2 sequences are SGHTA and FQGNSA. V lost 1 base to trimming and J lost 6 bases; unmatched junction nucleotides: 5. The CDR3 runs to 14 residues. The CDR3 DNA reads TGTGCCAGCAGCTTAGAGCAGGGGGTCAATGGCTACACCTTC. It yields the protein CASSLEQGVNGYTF.

The chain joins TRBV28 to TRBJ2-2; TRBD1 or TRBD2 may be the D gene (5 bases each). The V gene lost 6 bases and the J gene lost 6 bases, with 14 bases spanning the gap. This CDR3 spans 14 amino acids. Germline V CDR1 and CDR2: MDHEN, SYDVKM. The CDR3 reads CASRGSRGAGELFF. The CDR3 DNA reads TGTGCCAGCAGGGGGAGCCGAGGGGCCGGGGAGCTGTTTTTT.

The V call is TRBV7-9, the J call TRBJ1-2; D gene ambiguous. The V and J ends lost 3 bases and 4 bases respectively, with 9 bases between them. Germline V gene data show CDR1 as SEHNR and CDR2 as FQNEAQ (reference sequence). The CDR3 totals 13 residues. DNA of the CDR3: TGTGCCAGCAGCTTCGGGAAGATCTATGGCTACACCTTC. Encoded protein: CASSFGKIYGYTF.